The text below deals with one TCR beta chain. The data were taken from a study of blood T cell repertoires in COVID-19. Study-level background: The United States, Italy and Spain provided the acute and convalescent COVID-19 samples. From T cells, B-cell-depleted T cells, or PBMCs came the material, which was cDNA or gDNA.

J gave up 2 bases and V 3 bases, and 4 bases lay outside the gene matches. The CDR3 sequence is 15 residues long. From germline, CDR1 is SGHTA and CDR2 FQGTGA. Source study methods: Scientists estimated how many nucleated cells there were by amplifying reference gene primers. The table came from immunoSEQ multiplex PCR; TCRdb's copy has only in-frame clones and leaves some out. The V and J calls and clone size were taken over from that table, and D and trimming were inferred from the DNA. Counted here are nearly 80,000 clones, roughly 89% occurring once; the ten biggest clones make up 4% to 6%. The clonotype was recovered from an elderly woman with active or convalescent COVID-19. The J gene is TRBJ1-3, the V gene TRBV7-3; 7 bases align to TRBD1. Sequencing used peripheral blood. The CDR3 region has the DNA TGTGCCAGCAGCTTCCGGACAGGTGCTGGAAACACCATATATTTT. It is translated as CASSFRTGAGNTIYF.